This T cell receptor beta chain is from a study of blood T cell repertoires in COVID-19. At the level of the study: In each case, the material was cDNA or gDNA derived from T cells, B-cell-depleted T cells, or PBMCs.

Enrolled through a virtual design, the participants were between roughly 18 and 100 years of age and came from about two dozen US areas. For recovered donors of Cohort 3, there were two negative PCRs, clearance, or symptom resolution. The protocol was immunoSEQ multiplex PCR, while the TCRdb copy is restricted to in-frame clones and leaves out a portion. Of 200,000 to 250,000 clones listed, about 85% are singletons. Losses at the gene ends were 0 bases for V and 7 bases for J; bases not matched to a gene: 11. The CDR3 covers 17 residues. Germline CDR1 SGHTA, CDR2 FQGTGA. The sample was PBMCs or T cells enriched from blood (not recorded which). This sequence originates from a man aged 25 to 40 who had recovered from COVID-19. The V and J genes are TRBV7-3 and TRBJ2-2; 7 bases are a match to TRBD1. In nucleotides, the CDR3 is TGTGCCAGCAGCTTAACCGGTTCAGGGGGTAGGATCGGGGAGCTGTTTTTT. Protein: CASSLTGSGGRIGELFF.